This T cell receptor (beta chain) emerged from a study of blood T cell repertoires in COVID-19. At the level of the study: COVID-19 samples collected from the United States, Italy and Spain covered acute and convalescent phases. Nucleic acid was either cDNA or gDNA, and it came from T cells, B-cell-depleted T cells, or PBMCs.

Under the authors' procedure: By means of reference gene primer amplification, nucleated cell counts were estimated. Only in-frame clones appear in the TCRdb table, and some are missing; sequencing was by immunoSEQ multiplex PCR. Clone size and the V and J calls come from that table; the DNA yielded D and trimming. The top ten clones hold about 1.7% of a sample with roughly 290,000 clones, 90% of them seen once. Trimming at V came to 7 bases and at J to 2 bases, leaving 8 bases not matched to a gene. The CDR3 length is 16 residues. In germline, CDR1 is SGHNT, CDR2 YYREEE (reference sequence). Participant-reported clinical history was the basis for cohort assignment.

The rearrangement uses TRBV5-4 and TRBJ2-2, with TRBD2 matching over 10 bases. Sequencing used PBMCs or T cells enriched from blood (not recorded which). This clonotype was sampled from a woman aged 18-35 years with acute COVID-19. For the CDR3, the DNA is TGTGCCAGCCTCCTAACTAGCGGGGTTAACACCGGGGAGCTGTTTTTT. It codes for CASLLTSGVNTGELFF.